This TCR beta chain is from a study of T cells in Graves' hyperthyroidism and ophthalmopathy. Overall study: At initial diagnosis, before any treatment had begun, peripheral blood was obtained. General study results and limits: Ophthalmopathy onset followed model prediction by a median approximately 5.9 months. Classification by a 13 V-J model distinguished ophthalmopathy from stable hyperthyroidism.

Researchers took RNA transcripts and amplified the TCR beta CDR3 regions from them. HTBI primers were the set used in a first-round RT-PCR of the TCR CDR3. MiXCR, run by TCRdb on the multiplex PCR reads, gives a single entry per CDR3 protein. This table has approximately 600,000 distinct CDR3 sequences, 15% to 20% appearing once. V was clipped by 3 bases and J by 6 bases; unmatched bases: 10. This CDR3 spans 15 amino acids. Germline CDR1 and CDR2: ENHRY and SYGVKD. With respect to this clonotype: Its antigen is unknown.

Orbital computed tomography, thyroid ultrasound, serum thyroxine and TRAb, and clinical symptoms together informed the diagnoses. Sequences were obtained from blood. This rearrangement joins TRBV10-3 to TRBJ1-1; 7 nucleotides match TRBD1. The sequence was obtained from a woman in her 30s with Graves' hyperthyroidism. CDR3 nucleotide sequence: TGTGCCATCAGTGATGGGAGAGGGGGCTTCCCTGAAGCTTTCTTT. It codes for CAISDGRGGFPEAFF.